These T cell receptor beta chains were read from a single sample in a study of blood T cells in healthy people across ages. TCRdb redid the calling of the 5' RACE reads with MiXCR, one entry per CDR3 protein. The table shows some 670,000 distinct CDR3 sequences, with approximately 52% occurring only once. Sequenced sample: blood. The receptors were sampled from a woman of 80 years or more in good health. The CDR3 runs from the conserved cysteine through the conserved F or W. The D gene is left open where the match is weak. Clone size, where shown, is once, few, many, or a class for clones that have expanded.

j_call d_call v_call clone_size cdr3_length cdr3_aa cdr3_nt
TRBJ2-5 - TRBV20-1 many 13 CSARGGGQETQYF TGCAGTGCTAGAGGAGGGGGCCAAGAGACCCAGTACTTC
TRBJ1-2 - TRBV12-3/TRBV12-4 many 12 CASSEMLYGYTF TGTGCCAGCAGTGAGATGCTCTATGGCTACACCTTC
TRBJ1-2 - TRBV21-1 - 11 CASQTYYGYTF TGTGCCAGCCAGACTTACTATGGCTACACCTTC
TRBJ1-3 - TRBV6-6 - 16 CVSSYSRGQRGNTIYF TGTGTCAGCAGTTACTCGAGGGGCCAGCGGGGAAACACCATATATTTT
TRBJ2-7 - TRBV6-6 many 13 CASSYGNSYEQYF TGTGCCAGCAGTTACGGGAACTCCTACGAGCAGTACTTC
TRBJ2-5 - TRBV12-3/TRBV12-4 once 16 CASSLGGGARQETQYF TGTGCCAGCAGTTTGGGTGGCGGGGCTAGACAAGAGACCCAGTACTTC
TRBJ2-3 - TRBV13 - 14 CASSLHSRTDTQYF TGTGCCAGCAGCTTACATTCCAGAACAGATACGCAGTATTTT
TRBJ2-3 TRBD1 TRBV29-1 - 15 CSVETDRGSPDTQYF TGCAGCGTTGAAACCGACAGGGGTAGCCCAGATACGCAGTATTTT
TRBJ1-2 - TRBV12-3/TRBV12-4 many 13 CASLSWSVGGYTF TGTGCCAGTCTCAGTTGGTCCGTGGGAGGCTACACCTTC
TRBJ2-7 - TRBV5-6 many 12 CASSSTPREQYF TGTGCCAGCAGTTCGACCCCGAGGGAGCAGTACTTC
TRBJ2-1 - TRBV12-3/TRBV12-4 - 14 CASKFGLPGNEQFF TGTGCCAGCAAATTTGGGCTTCCTGGGAATGAGCAGTTCTTC
TRBJ2-2 TRBD1 TRBV24-1 - 18 CATSDLPVAGGATGELFF TGTGCCACCAGTGATTTGCCTGTGGCAGGGGGCGCAACCGGGGAGCTGTTTTTT
TRBJ1-5 - TRBV15 few 18 CATSRDYGFSGGNQPQHF TGTGCCACCAGCAGAGATTATGGGTTCAGCGGAGGCAATCAGCCCCAGCATTTT
TRBJ1-3 - TRBV7-2 few 16 CASSPSRPGAGNTIYF TGTGCCAGCAGCCCCTCTCGGCCGGGTGCTGGAAACACCATATATTTT
TRBJ1-1 TRBD1 TRBV5-1 once 17 CASSLVVGTALNTEAFF TGCGCCAGCAGCTTGGTTGTGGGGACAGCTCTGAACACTGAAGCTTTCTTT
TRBJ2-5 - TRBV4-1 - 16 CASSQDEVRVMKTQYF TGCGCCAGCAGCCAAGATGAAGTGCGGGTCATGAAGACCCAGTACTTC
TRBJ1-5 TRBD1 TRBV10-3 - 15 CAISGTRTGDQPQHF TGTGCCATCAGTGGGACGAGGACAGGGGATCAGCCCCAGCATTTT
TRBJ1-2 - TRBV28 - 15 CASSSPGHLNYGYTF TGTGCCAGCAGTAGTCCGGGACACCTTAACTATGGCTACACCTTC
TRBJ2-4 - TRBV20-1 - 18 CSADGSYLTRRAKNIQYF TGCAGTGCTGACGGGTCTTACCTAACTCGGCGGGCCAAAAACATTCAGTACTTC
TRBJ1-4 - TRBV11-2 - 13 CASSAQGGRKLFF TGTGCCAGCAGCGCTCAGGGAGGTCGAAAACTGTTTTTT
TRBJ1-1 TRBD1 TRBV2 few 17 CASTKDWGQGDNQEAFF TGTGCCAGCACCAAAGATTGGGGACAGGGCGACAATCAGGAAGCTTTCTTT
TRBJ2-7 - TRBV4-1 - 14 CASSQGNIQEAQYF TGCGCCAGCAGCCAAGGTAACATCCAAGAGGCCCAGTACTTC
TRBJ2-4 TRBD1 TRBV6-2/TRBV6-3 many 15 CASSLTGDPKNIQYF TGTGCCAGCAGCCTGACAGGGGATCCCAAAAACATTCAGTACTTC
TRBJ2-3 TRBD2 TRBV29-1 few 14 CSVGVAGGRDTQYF TGCAGCGTTGGAGTAGCGGGGGGGCGGGATACGCAGTATTTT
TRBJ1-1 - TRBV20-1 - 14 CSAILNRANTEAFF TGCAGTGCTATCCTCAACAGGGCCAACACTGAAGCTTTCTTT
TRBJ2-3 - TRBV20-1 - 15 CSARVPPGLTDTQYF TGCAGTGCTAGAGTCCCCCCGGGACTTACGGATACGCAGTATTTT
TRBJ1-6 - TRBV30 - 12 CAWSGPRGPLHF TGTGCCTGGAGTGGGCCCCGGGGCCCCCTCCACTTT
TRBJ2-5 - TRBV12-3/TRBV12-4 few 14 CVSSLAVYQETQYF TGTGTCAGCAGTTTAGCCGTGTACCAAGAGACCCAGTACTTC
TRBJ1-6 - TRBV7-3 - 15 CARSLTEFYNSPLHF TGTGCCCGCAGCTTAACGGAGTTCTATAATTCACCCCTCCACTTT
TRBJ2-5 - TRBV5-1 many 15 CASSFRRDPRETQYF TGCGCCAGCAGCTTCAGGCGGGATCCTAGGGAGACCCAGTACTTC
TRBJ2-7 - TRBV7-4 - 12 CASSSSLYEQYF TGTGCCAGCAGCTCCTCGCTATACGAGCAGTACTTC
TRBJ2-1 TRBD1 TRBV29-1 - 12 CSGAGGESEQFF TGCAGCGGCGCAGGGGGAGAGTCTGAGCAGTTCTTC
TRBJ2-1 TRBD2 TRBV20-1 many 14 CSARVAGTYNEQFF TGCAGTGCTAGAGTAGCGGGAACCTACAATGAGCAGTTCTTC
TRBJ2-1 TRBD2 TRBV6-2/TRBV6-3 - 15 CASTFSGGPYNEQFF TGTGCCAGCACTTTTAGCGGGGGGCCCTACAATGAGCAGTTCTTC
TRBJ2-1 - TRBV12-3/TRBV12-4 - 14 CASRLPGPYNEQFF TGTGCCAGCAGGTTACCGGGGCCCTACAATGAGCAGTTCTTC
TRBJ2-2 - TRBV7-9 - 15 CASSPGPGNTGELFF TGTGCCAGCAGCCCAGGGCCAGGGAACACCGGGGAGCTGTTTTTT
TRBJ1-5 - TRBV7-2 - 17 CASSLRLGGASNQPQHF TGTGCCAGCAGCTTACGCTTAGGGGGGGCTAGCAATCAGCCCCAGCATTTT